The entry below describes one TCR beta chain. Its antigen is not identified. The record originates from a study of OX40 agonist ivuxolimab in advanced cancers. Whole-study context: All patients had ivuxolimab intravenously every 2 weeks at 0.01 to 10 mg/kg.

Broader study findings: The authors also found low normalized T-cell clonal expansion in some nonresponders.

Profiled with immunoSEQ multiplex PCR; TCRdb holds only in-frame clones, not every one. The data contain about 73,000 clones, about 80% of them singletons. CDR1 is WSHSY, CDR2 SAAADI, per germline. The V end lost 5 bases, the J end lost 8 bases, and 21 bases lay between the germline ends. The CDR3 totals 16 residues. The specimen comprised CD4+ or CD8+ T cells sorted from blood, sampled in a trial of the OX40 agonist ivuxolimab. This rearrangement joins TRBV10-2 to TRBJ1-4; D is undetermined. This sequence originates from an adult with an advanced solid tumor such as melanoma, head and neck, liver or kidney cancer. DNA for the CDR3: TGCGCCAGCAGTTCAACCGGGTCAGGAACGGGGGAAAAACTGTTTTTT. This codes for CASSSTGSGTGEKLFF.